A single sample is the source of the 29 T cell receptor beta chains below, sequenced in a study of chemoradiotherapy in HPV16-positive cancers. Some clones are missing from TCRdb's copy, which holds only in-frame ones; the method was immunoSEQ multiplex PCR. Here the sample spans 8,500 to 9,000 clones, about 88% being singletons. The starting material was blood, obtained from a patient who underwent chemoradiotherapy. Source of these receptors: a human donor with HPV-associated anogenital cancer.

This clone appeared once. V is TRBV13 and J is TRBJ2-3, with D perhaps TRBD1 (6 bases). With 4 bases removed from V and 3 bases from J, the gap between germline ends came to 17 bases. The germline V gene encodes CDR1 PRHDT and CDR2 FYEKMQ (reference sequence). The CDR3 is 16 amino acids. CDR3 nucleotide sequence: TGTGCCAGCAGCTCCTTCCGGGACATAGGGACAGATACGCAGTATTTT. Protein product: CASSSFRDIGTDTQYF.

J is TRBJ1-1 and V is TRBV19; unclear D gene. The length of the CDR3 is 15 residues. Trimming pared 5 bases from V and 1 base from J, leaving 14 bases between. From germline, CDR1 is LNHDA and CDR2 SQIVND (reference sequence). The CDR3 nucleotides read TGTGCCAGTAGTGCGGCGGTAGTCGAGAACACTGAAGCTTTCTTT. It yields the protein CASSAAVVENTEAFF. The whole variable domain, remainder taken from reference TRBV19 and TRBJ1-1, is DGGITQSPKYLFRKEGQNVTLSCEQNLNHDAMYWYRQDPGQGLRLIYYSQIVNDFQKGDIAEGYSVSREKKESFPLTVTSAQKNPTAFYLCASSAAVVENTEAFFGQGTRLTVV.

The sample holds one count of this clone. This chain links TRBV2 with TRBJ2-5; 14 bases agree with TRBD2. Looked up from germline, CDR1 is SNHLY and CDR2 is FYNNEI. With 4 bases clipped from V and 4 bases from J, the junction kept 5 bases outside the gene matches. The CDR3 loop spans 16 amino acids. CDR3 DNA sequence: TGTGCCAGCAGTGGAAAAGGACTAGCGGGAGGAGAGACCCAGTACTTC. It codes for CASSGKGLAGGETQYF.

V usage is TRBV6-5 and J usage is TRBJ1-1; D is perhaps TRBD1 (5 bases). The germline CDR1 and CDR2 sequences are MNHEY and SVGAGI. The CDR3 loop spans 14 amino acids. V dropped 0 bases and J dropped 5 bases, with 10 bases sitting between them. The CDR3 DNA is TGTGCCAGCAGTTACTCGGCAGGGAAGACTGAAGCTTTCTTT. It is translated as CASSYSAGKTEAFF.

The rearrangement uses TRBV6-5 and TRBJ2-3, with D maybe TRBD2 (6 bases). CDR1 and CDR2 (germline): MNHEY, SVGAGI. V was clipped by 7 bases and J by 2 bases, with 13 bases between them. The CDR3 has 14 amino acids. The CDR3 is CASTTSGPTDTQYF. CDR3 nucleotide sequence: TGTGCCAGCACAACGAGCGGGCCCACAGATACGCAGTATTTT.

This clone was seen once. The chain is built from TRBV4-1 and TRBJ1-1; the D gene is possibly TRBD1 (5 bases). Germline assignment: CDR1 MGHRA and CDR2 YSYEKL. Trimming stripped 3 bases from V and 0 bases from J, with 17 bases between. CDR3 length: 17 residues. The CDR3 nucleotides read TGCGCCAGCAGCCAGGACGGACACGGACTCATGAACACTGAAGCTTTCTTT. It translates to CASSQDGHGLMNTEAFF.

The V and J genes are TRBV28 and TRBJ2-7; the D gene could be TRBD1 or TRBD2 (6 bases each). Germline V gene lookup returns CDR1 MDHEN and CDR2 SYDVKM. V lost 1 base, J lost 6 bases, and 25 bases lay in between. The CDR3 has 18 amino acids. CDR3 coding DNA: TGTGCCAGCAGTTTATTCATTGGCGGGGCCCAACAGGGATCCGAGCAGTACTTC. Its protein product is CASSLFIGGAQQGSEQYF. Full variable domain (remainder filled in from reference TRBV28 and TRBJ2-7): DVKVTQSSRYLVKRTGEKVFLECVQDMDHENMFWYRQDPGLGLRLIYFSYDVKMKEKGDIPEGYSVSREKKERFSLILESASTNQTSMYLCASSLFIGGAQQGSEQYFGPGTRLTVT.

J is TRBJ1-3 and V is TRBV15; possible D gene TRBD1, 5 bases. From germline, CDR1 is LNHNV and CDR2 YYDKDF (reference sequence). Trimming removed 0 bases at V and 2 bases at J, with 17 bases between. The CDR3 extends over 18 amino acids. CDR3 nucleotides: TGTGCCACCAGCAGAGACCTTTCACAGGTACCAACTGGAAACACCATATATTTT. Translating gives CATSRDLSQVPTGNTIYF.

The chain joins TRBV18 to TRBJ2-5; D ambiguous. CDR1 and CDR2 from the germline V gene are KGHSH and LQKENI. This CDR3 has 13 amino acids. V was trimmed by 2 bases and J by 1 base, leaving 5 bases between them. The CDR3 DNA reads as TGTGCCAGCTCACCAAACGGCCAAGAGACCCAGTACTTC. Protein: CASSPNGQETQYF.

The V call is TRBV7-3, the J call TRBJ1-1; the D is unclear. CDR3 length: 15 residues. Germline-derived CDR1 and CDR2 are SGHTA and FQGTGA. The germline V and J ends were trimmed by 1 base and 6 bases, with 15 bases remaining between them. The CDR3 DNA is TGTGCCAGCAGCTTAATCCAAACCTCCAGGTCTGAAGCTTTCTTT. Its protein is CASSLIQTSRSEAFF.

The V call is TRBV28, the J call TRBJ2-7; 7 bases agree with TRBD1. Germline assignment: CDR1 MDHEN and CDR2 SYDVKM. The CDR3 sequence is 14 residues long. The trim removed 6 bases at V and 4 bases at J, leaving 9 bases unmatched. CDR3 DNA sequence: TGTGCCAGCAGAATCCTCACAGGGGAGTACGAGCAGTACTTC. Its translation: CASRILTGEYEQYF.

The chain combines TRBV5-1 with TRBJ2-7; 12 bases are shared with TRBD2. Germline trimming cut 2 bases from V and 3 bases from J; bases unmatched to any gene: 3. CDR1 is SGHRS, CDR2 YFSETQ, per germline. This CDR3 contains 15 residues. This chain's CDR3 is CASSLLAGGGYEQYF. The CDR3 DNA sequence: TGCGCCAGCAGCTTACTAGCGGGAGGCGGCTACGAGCAGTACTTC.

This CDR3 is CASSDDGYTF. CDR3 sequence (DNA): TGTGCCAGCAGTGACGATGGCTACACCTTC. The chain combines TRBV2 with TRBJ1-2; D is uncertain. This CDR3 is 10 amino acids long. Trimming removed 3 bases from V and 6 bases from J, with 2 bases in between. Per the germline V gene, CDR1 is SNHLY and CDR2 is FYNNEI. Full variable domain (rest looked up from reference TRBV2 and TRBJ1-2): EPEVTQTPSHQVTQMGQEVILRCVPISNHLYFYWYRQILGQKVEFLVSFYNNEISEKSEIFDDQFSVERPDGSNFTLKIRSTKLEDSAMYFCASSDDGYTFGSGTRLTVV.

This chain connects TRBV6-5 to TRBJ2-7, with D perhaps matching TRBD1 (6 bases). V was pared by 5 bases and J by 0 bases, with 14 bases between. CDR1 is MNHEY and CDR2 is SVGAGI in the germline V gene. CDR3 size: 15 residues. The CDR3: CASSPTGSGSYEQYF. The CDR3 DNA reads TGTGCCAGCAGTCCAACAGGGTCAGGCTCCTACGAGCAGTACTTC.

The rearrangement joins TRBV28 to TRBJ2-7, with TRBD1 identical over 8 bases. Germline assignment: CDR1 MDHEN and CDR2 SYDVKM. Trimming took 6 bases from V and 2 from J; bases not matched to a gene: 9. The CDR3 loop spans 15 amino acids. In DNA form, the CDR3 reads TGTGCCAGCAGCGTTACAGGGGGTAGGACCTACGAGCAGTACTTC. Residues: CASSVTGGRTYEQYF.

CDR3 loop: CASSKRSGSTDTQYF. The DNA of the CDR3 is TGTGCCAGCAGCAAGCGTAGCGGTAGCACAGATACGCAGTATTTT. This chain joins TRBV21-1 and TRBJ2-3; the D call in the table, TRBD2, was not verified against the DNA. TRBV21-1 is a listed pseudogene. The CDR3 is made up of 15 amino acids.

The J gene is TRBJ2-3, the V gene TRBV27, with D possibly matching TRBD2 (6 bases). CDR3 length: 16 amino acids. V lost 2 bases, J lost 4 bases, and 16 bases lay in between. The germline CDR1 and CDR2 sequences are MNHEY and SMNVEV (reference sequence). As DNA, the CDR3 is TGTGCCAGCAGTTTACTGAGACTAGTAGTCCCAGATACGCAGTATTTT. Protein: CASSLLRLVVPDTQYF.

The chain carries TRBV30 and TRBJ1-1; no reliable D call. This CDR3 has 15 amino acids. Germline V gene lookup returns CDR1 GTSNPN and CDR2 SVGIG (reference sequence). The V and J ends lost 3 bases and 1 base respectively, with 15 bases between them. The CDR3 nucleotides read TGTGCCTGGAGCCGCCCGGGAGCGGGGAACACTGAAGCTTTCTTT. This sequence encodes CAWSRPGAGNTEAFF.

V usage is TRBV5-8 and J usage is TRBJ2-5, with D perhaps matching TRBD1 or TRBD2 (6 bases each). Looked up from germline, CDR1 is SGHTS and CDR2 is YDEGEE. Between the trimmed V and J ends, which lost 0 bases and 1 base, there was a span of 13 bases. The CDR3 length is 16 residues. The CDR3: CASSLGRGTLQETQYF. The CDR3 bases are TGTGCCAGCAGCTTGGGTAGGGGGACTCTCCAAGAGACCCAGTACTTC.

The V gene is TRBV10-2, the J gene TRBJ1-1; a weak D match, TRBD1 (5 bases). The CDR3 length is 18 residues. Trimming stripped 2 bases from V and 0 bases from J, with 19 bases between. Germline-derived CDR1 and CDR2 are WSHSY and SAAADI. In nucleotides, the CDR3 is TGCGCCAGCAGTGAGCCGAATAGGTGGGGGTCAGTGAACACTGAAGCTTTCTTT. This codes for CASSEPNRWGSVNTEAFF.

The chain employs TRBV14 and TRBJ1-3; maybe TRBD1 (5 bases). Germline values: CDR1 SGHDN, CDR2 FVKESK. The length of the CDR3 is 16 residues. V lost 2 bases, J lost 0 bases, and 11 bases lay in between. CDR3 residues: CASSQMGPSSGNTIYF. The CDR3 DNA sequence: TGTGCCAGCAGCCAAATGGGACCGAGCTCTGGAAACACCATATATTTT.

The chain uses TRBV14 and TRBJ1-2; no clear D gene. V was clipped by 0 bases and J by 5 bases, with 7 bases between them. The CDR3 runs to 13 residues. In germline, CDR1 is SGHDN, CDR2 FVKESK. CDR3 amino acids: CASSQEFRYGYTF. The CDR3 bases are TGTGCCAGCAGCCAAGAATTCCGTTATGGCTACACCTTC. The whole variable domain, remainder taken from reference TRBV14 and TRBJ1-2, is EAGVTQFPSHSVIEKGQTVTLRCDPISGHDNLYWYRRVMGKEIKFLLHFVKESKQDESGMPNNRFLAERTGGTYSTLKVQPAELEDSGVYFCASSQEFRYGYTFGSGTRLTVV.

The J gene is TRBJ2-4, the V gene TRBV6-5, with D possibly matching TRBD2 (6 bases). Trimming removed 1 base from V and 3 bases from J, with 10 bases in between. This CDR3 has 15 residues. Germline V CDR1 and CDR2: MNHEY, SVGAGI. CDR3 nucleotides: TGTGCCAGCAGTTACTTCTCCGGGAGCAAAAACATTCAGTACTTC. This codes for CASSYFSGSKNIQYF.

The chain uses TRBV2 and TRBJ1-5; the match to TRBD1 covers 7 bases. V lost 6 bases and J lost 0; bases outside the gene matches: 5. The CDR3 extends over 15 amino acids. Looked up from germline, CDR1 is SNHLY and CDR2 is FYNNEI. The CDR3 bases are TGTGCCAGCAGAGCAGGGGGGTATAGCAATCAGCCCCAGCATTTT. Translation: CASRAGGYSNQPQHF.

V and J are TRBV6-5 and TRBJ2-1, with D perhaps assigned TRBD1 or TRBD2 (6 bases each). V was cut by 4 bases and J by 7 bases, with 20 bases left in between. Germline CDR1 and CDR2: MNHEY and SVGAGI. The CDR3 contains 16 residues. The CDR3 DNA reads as TGTGCCAGCAGTTCCTTAGGAGGGGGTGTAGGGAATGAGCAGTTCTTC. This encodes CASSSLGGGVGNEQFF.

In nucleotides, the CDR3 is TGTGCCAGCAGCCGGATGGCAGGGAATGAGCAGTTCTTC. Amino acids: CASSRMAGNEQFF. The chain couples TRBV6-5 to TRBJ2-1; D is perhaps TRBD1 (5 bases). The CDR3 sequence is 13 residues long. V was trimmed by 6 bases and J by 7 bases, leaving 13 bases between them. Germline V lookup: CDR1 MNHEY, CDR2 SVGAGI.

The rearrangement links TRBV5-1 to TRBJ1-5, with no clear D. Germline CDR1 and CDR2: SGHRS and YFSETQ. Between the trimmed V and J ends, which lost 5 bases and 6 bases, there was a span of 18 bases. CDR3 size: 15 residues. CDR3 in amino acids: CASSPGGGQGQPQHF. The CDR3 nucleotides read TGCGCCAGCAGTCCCGGCGGAGGGCAAGGTCAGCCCCAGCATTTT.

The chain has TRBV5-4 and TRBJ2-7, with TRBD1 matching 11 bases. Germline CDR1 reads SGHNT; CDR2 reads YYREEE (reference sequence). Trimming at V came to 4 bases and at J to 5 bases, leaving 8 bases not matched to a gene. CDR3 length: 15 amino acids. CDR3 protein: CASSDRDRGRHEQYF. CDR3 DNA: TGTGCCAGCAGCGACCGGGACAGGGGGAGGCACGAGCAGTACTTC. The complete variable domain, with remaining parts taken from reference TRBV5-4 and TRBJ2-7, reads ETGVTQSPTHLIKTRGQQVTLRCSSQSGHNTVSWYQQALGQGPQFIFQYYREEENGRGNFPPRFSGLQFPNYSSELNVNALELDDSALYLCASSDRDRGRHEQYFGPGTRLTVT.

Here the CDR3 reads CASSYSSATNEKLFF. DNA of the CDR3: TGTGCCAGCAGTTACTCGTCTGCAACTAATGAAAAACTGTTTTTT. This chain uses TRBV6-5 with TRBJ1-4, with D unclear. The CDR3 has 15 amino acids. Trimming removed 0 bases from V and 0 bases from J, with 5 bases in between. The germline CDR1 and CDR2 sequences are MNHEY and SVGAGI.